A selection of T cell receptor beta chains follows, all from one sample in a study of blood T cell repertoires in COVID-19. Profiled with immunoSEQ multiplex PCR; TCRdb holds only in-frame clones, not every one. The top ten clones hold about 2.2% of a sample with approximately 230,000 clones, about nine tenths of them seen once. The sequencing sample was made of peripheral blood. These receptor sequences come from a young man who had recovered from COVID-19. The conserved cysteine and the conserved F or W are not part of the CDR3 here.

v_call: TRBV10-1; cdr3_aa: ASSESGLDESTDTQY
v_call: TRBV5-1; cdr3_aa: ASSLSLQGGYT
v_call: TRBV25-1; cdr3_aa: ASSEPGTGGTEAF
v_call: TRBV19; cdr3_aa: ASSIAGGHEDTQY
v_call: TRBV14; cdr3_aa: ASSQDNNRGRT
v_call: TRBV5-1; cdr3_aa: ASSLVLGAIGELF
v_call: TRBV18; cdr3_aa: ASSPETGFNQPQH
v_call: TRBV6-4; cdr3_aa: ASSALAGGHGTDTQY
v_call: TRBV6-5; cdr3_aa: ASSYLNTGELF
v_call: TRBV6-5; cdr3_aa: ASSYWAGNYNEQF
v_call: TRBV7-9; cdr3_aa: ASSSQPYEQY